The rows below give T cell receptor beta chains drawn from one sample of a study of blood T cell repertoires in COVID-19. Using immunoSEQ multiplex PCR, the repertoire was profiled, and TCRdb retains in-frame clones only, with some absent. The sample lists roughly 50,000 clones, approximately 90% occurring once. The sequenced sample was peripheral blood. The receptors derive from a middle-aged man with acute or convalescent COVID-19. Each CDR3 is given with its conserved first and last residue. Each record gives: J gene, clone size, D gene, V gene, CDR3 protein, CDR3 DNA. The D gene is left open where the match is weak. Clone size is stated in some rows and not others, as once, few, many or a class when expanded.

TRBJ2-2 | - | TRBD2 | TRBV3-1/TRBV3-2 | CASSPDLTSGRAIGELFF | TGTGCCAGCAGCCCGGACCTAACTAGCGGGAGGGCAATCGGGGAGCTGTTTTTT
TRBJ2-7 | - | TRBD2 | TRBV3-1/TRBV3-2 | CASSPGLAAYEQYF | TGTGCCAGCAGCCCGGGACTAGCGGCCTACGAGCAGTACTTC
TRBJ2-2 | - | TRBD2 | TRBV11-3 | CASSAPGLDTGELFF | TGTGCCAGCAGCGCCCCGGGACTAGACACCGGGGAGCTGTTTTTT
TRBJ2-7 | - | TRBD2 | TRBV11-3 | CASSYTSGSEQYF | TGTGCCAGCAGCTACACTAGCGGGAGCGAGCAGTACTTC
TRBJ1-1 | - | - | TRBV4-1 | CASSQESGDTEAFF | TGCGCCAGCAGCCAAGAGAGCGGGGACACTGAAGCTTTCTTT
TRBJ1-1 | - | - | TRBV7-2 | CASSFRVRNTEAFF | TGTGCCAGCAGCTTTCGGGTTAGAAACACTGAAGCTTTCTTT
TRBJ1-6 | - | - | TRBV30 | CAWSSRGRGNSPLHF | TGTGCCTGGAGTTCTCGGGGCAGGGGTAATTCACCCCTCCACTTT
TRBJ1-5 | - | TRBD1 | TRBV18 | CASSQGQGGQPQHF | TGTGCCAGCTCGCAAGGACAGGGAGGTCAGCCCCAGCATTTT
TRBJ2-1 | - | - | TRBV7-2 | CASSLIREIEQFF | TGTGCCAGCAGCTTAATCCGGGAGATTGAGCAGTTCTTC
TRBJ2-7 | once | - | TRBV6-5 | CASSYVRSSSYEQYF | TGTGCCAGCAGTTACGTGCGGTCCAGCTCCTACGAGCAGTACTTC
TRBJ1-6 | once | TRBD1 | TRBV10-1 | CAVEDRAVSPVPLHF | TGCGCCGTCGAGGACAGGGCTGTTTCCCCCGTACCCCTCCACTTT
TRBJ1-1 | - | - | TRBV19 | CASSIDLQVEAFF | TGTGCCAGTAGTATAGATCTACAGGTTGAAGCTTTCTTT
TRBJ2-5 | - | - | TRBV12-3/TRBV12-4 | CASSLVPGRSQYF | TGTGCCAGCAGTTTAGTACCGGGGAGGAGCCAGTACTTC
TRBJ2-4 | - | TRBD2 | TRBV5-1 | CASSLSQGLIAKNIQYF | TGCGCCAGCAGCTTGAGTCAGGGACTAATAGCCAAAAACATTCAGTACTTC
TRBJ2-6 | few | TRBD1 | TRBV2 | CASSSGTGLSGANVLTF | TGTGCCAGCAGCTCCGGGACAGGGCTCTCTGGGGCCAACGTCCTGACTTTC
TRBJ2-5 | - | TRBD2 | TRBV4-1 | CASSPGGSGISETQYF | TGCGCCAGCAGCCCCGGTGGTAGCGGGATTTCAGAGACCCAGTACTTC
TRBJ1-3 | - | - | TRBV6-5 | CASTTSSGNTIYF | TGTGCCAGCACCACAAGCTCTGGAAACACCATATATTTT
TRBJ2-7 | - | - | TRBV11-2 | CASSFGPGSGYEQYF | TGTGCCAGCAGCTTCGGGCCCGGGAGCGGCTACGAGCAGTACTTC
TRBJ1-1 | - | - | TRBV27 | CASSFAGGNTEAFF | TGTGCCAGCAGTTTTGCGGGGGGCAACACTGAAGCTTTCTTT
TRBJ1-3 | - | TRBD1 | TRBV18 | CASSPPGQGNTIYF | TGTGCCAGCTCACCACCGGGACAGGGAAACACCATATATTTT
TRBJ1-4 | - | - | TRBV7-9 | CASSSIREIREKLFF | TGTGCCAGCAGCTCAATCCGGGAGATTCGAGAAAAACTGTTTTTT
TRBJ2-2 | - | TRBD2 | TRBV18 | CASSPRLAGVGNTGELFF | TGTGCCAGCTCACCACGGCTAGCGGGAGTCGGGAACACCGGGGAGCTGTTTTTT
TRBJ1-1 | few | - | TRBV28 | CASSLAGNRNTEAFF | TGTGCCAGCAGTTTAGCAGGCAATCGGAACACTGAAGCTTTCTTT
TRBJ2-1 | once | - | TRBV30 | CASRLASSYNEQFF | TGTGCCTCTCGACTGGCGAGCTCCTACAATGAGCAGTTCTTC
TRBJ2-7 | - | - | TRBV29-1 | CSVVTESSYEQYF | TGCAGCGTTGTGACAGAGAGCTCCTACGAGCAGTACTTC
TRBJ2-2 | once | TRBD1 | TRBV2 | CASSDTGGGELFF | TGTGCCAGCAGTGATACAGGGGGCGGGGAGCTGTTTTTT
TRBJ2-6 | - | - | TRBV10-1 | CASSEGAGAGANVLTF | TGCGCCAGCAGTGAGGGCGCGGGGGCCGGGGCCAACGTCCTGACTTTC
TRBJ2-7 | once | - | TRBV5-1 | CASSFSGVTEQYF | TGCGCCAGCAGCTTTTCGGGAGTTACAGAGCAGTACTTC
TRBJ2-1 | - | - | TRBV2 | CASSYRDNEQFF | TGTGCCAGCAGTTACAGAGACAATGAGCAGTTCTTC
TRBJ1-4 | - | - | TRBV10-3 | CAISEQWPNEKLFF | TGTGCCATCAGTGAGCAGTGGCCTAATGAAAAACTGTTTTTT
TRBJ2-7 | - | TRBD1 | TRBV10-3 | CAIREDRTGEQYF | TGTGCCATCAGGGAGGACAGGACCGGCGAGCAGTACTTC
TRBJ2-7 | - | - | TRBV27 | CASSLGSAYEQYF | TGTGCCAGCAGTTTGGGCAGTGCCTACGAGCAGTACTTC
TRBJ2-2 | - | - | TRBV10-3 | CAIRTFSGSNTGELFF | TGTGCCATCAGAACCTTTAGCGGATCGAACACCGGGGAGCTGTTTTTT
TRBJ1-1 | - | - | TRBV6-2/TRBV6-3 | CASSSNRAINLNTEAFF | TGTGCCAGCAGTTCCAACAGGGCCATTAACTTGAACACTGAAGCTTTCTTT
TRBJ2-7 | - | - | TRBV4-1 | CASSQDPGKAYEQYF | TGCGCCAGCAGCCAAGATCCAGGAAAGGCCTACGAGCAGTACTTC
TRBJ2-1 | - | TRBD2 | TRBV18 | CASSPTSGLANEQFF | TGTGCCAGCTCACCCACGTCAGGACTAGCCAATGAGCAGTTCTTC
TRBJ2-7 | - | TRBD2 | TRBV10-3 | CAISLSREGGEQYF | TGTGCCATCAGCCTCTCGCGGGAGGGTGGCGAGCAGTACTTC
TRBJ2-1 | - | TRBD2 | TRBV4-3 | CASSQRTLAGGTSYNEQFF | TGCGCCAGCAGCCAAAGGACCCTAGCGGGAGGGACCTCCTACAATGAGCAGTTCTTC
TRBJ2-6 | - | - | TRBV6-1 | CASSERAGANVLTF | TGTGCCAGCAGTGAACGGGCTGGGGCCAACGTCCTGACTTTC
TRBJ2-7 | - | - | TRBV6-2/TRBV6-3 | CASSLPGVPSSYEQYF | TGTGCCAGCAGTCTCCCCGGGGTCCCCAGCTCCTACGAGCAGTACTTC
TRBJ2-7 | - | - | TRBV6-5 | CASRWTVGVGDEQYF | TGTGCCAGCAGGTGGACAGTGGGGGTCGGCGACGAGCAGTACTTC